These T cell receptor beta chains were read from a single sample in a study of T cells after posttransplantation cyclophosphamide. Sequencing was performed with immunoSEQ multiplex PCR; in TCRdb, only in-frame clones are kept and a portion is missing. The top ten hold about 7.6% of the sample, which has 30,000 to 45,000 clones, about three quarters seen once. Sequenced here: CD4+ T cells sorted from blood, sampled 1,800 to 2,000 days after a stem cell transplant with posttransplant cyclophosphamide. These receptors all come from a female patient aged 40 to 50 who received an allogeneic stem cell transplant from a related donor, was CMV-positive, and had no GVHD. Some T cells may originate from the graft donor. The CDR3 runs from the conserved cysteine through the conserved F or W. Fields, in order: D gene, J gene, clone size, V gene, CDR3 protein, CDR3 DNA. A D gene is named only where the DNA matches it firmly. The size of a clone is reported for some rows only, either as once, few or many, or as a class for expanded clones.

D: TRBD2
J: TRBJ2-3
size: NA
V: TRBV11-3
CDR3: CASSSSGGATDTQYF
DNA: TGTGCCAGCAGCTCTAGCGGGGGGGCAACAGATACGCAGTATTTT

D: NA
J: TRBJ2-1
size: NA
V: TRBV14
CDR3: CASSQVRAYNEQFF
DNA: TGTGCCAGCAGCCAAGTCAGGGCCTACAATGAGCAGTTCTTC

D: TRBD1
J: TRBJ1-4
size: few
V: TRBV7-9
CDR3: CASSSWTGVNEKLFF
DNA: TGTGCCAGCAGCTCTTGGACAGGCGTAAATGAAAAACTGTTTTTT

D: NA
J: TRBJ2-7
size: NA
V: TRBV6-5
CDR3: CASSYSNLEGEQYF
DNA: TGTGCCAGCAGTTACTCGAATTTGGAGGGCGAGCAGTACTTC

D: NA
J: TRBJ2-1
size: NA
V: TRBV5-1
CDR3: CASAILHPRSSYNEQFF
DNA: TGCGCCAGCGCGATTTTGCACCCTCGGAGCTCCTACAATGAGCAGTTCTTC

D: NA
J: TRBJ2-4
size: NA
V: TRBV29-1
CDR3: CSVEGRAKNIQYF
DNA: TGCAGCGTTGAAGGCAGGGCCAAAAACATTCAGTACTTC

D: TRBD1
J: TRBJ1-5
size: few
V: TRBV6-5
CDR3: CASSRVTGGNQPQHF
DNA: TGTGCCAGCAGCCGCGTAACAGGGGGCAATCAGCCCCAGCATTTT

D: TRBD2
J: TRBJ2-2
size: NA
V: TRBV11-3
CDR3: CASSLGLAGTGELFF
DNA: TGTGCCAGCAGCTTGGGACTAGCGGGGACCGGGGAGCTGTTTTTT

D: NA
J: TRBJ1-6
size: few
V: TRBV6-5
CDR3: CASSFESGSSPLHF
DNA: TGTGCCAGCAGTTTTGAGTCGGGTAGTTCACCCCTCCACTTT

D: TRBD2
J: TRBJ2-5
size: NA
V: TRBV5-1
CDR3: CASRSGGEGETQYF
DNA: TGCGCCAGCAGATCCGGGGGGGAAGGAGAGACCCAGTACTTC

D: NA
J: TRBJ1-6
size: NA
V: TRBV10-1
CDR3: CASSENGNSPLHF
DNA: TGCGCCAGCAGTGAGAACGGGAATTCACCCCTCCACTTT

D: NA
J: TRBJ1-5
size: NA
V: TRBV5-5
CDR3: CASSRETALSNQPQHF
DNA: TGTGCCAGCAGCCGCGAGACAGCCCTTAGCAATCAGCCCCAGCATTTT

D: NA
J: TRBJ1-3
size: NA
V: TRBV11-2
CDR3: CASSPRTSGNTIYF
DNA: TGTGCCAGCAGCCCTCGGACATCCGGAAACACCATATATTTT

D: TRBD1
J: TRBJ2-7
size: NA
V: TRBV28
CDR3: CASEAGTGSYEQYF
DNA: TGTGCCAGTGAAGCCGGGACAGGGTCCTACGAGCAGTACTTC

D: TRBD1
J: TRBJ2-2
size: NA
V: TRBV6-6
CDR3: CASSYSTGMNTGELFF
DNA: TGTGCCAGCAGTTACTCGACAGGGATGAACACCGGGGAGCTGTTTTTT

D: TRBD1
J: TRBJ1-6
size: few
V: TRBV19
CDR3: CASSISGGNSPLHF
DNA: TGTGCCAGTAGTATATCAGGGGGCAATTCACCCCTCCACTTT

D: TRBD1
J: TRBJ1-1
size: NA
V: TRBV23-1
CDR3: CASSQLPGDRGRLGGTEAFF
DNA: TGCGCCAGCAGTCAGCTGCCCGGGGACAGGGGACGTTTAGGAGGCACTGAAGCTTTCTTT

D: NA
J: TRBJ1-4
size: NA
V: TRBV4-2
CDR3: CASSQGPGLEEKLFF
DNA: TGTGCCAGCAGCCAGGGCCCGGGACTTGAAGAAAAACTGTTTTTT

D: NA
J: TRBJ1-4
size: NA
V: TRBV10-2
CDR3: CASRREGGATNEKLFF
DNA: TGCGCCAGCAGAAGAGAAGGAGGCGCAACTAATGAAAAACTGTTTTTT

D: TRBD2
J: TRBJ2-2
size: NA
V: TRBV7-3
CDR3: CASSDLAGGGELFF
DNA: TGTGCCAGCAGCGACCTAGCGGGGGGCGGGGAGCTGTTTTTT

D: TRBD1
J: TRBJ2-2
size: NA
V: TRBV10-3
CDR3: CAISESDRGRVGELFF
DNA: TGTGCCATCAGTGAGTCGGACAGGGGACGGGTCGGGGAGCTGTTTTTT

D: NA
J: TRBJ1-5
size: NA
V: TRBV27
CDR3: CASGGARHQPQHF
DNA: TGTGCCAGCGGGGGGGCCCGTCATCAGCCCCAGCATTTT

D: TRBD2
J: TRBJ2-2
size: many
V: TRBV6-6
CDR3: CASSSGTRPGELFF
DNA: TGTGCCAGCAGTAGCGGGACTCGTCCCGGGGAGCTGTTTTTT

D: NA
J: TRBJ2-7
size: NA
V: TRBV15
CDR3: CATSSDRHYEQYF
DNA: TGTGCCACCAGCTCGGACAGACACTACGAGCAGTACTTC

D: TRBD2
J: TRBJ2-7
size: NA
V: TRBV7-9
CDR3: CASRPSGEGYEQYF
DNA: TGTGCCAGCAGACCTAGCGGGGAAGGTTACGAGCAGTACTTC

D: TRBD1
J: TRBJ2-1
size: NA
V: TRBV6-1
CDR3: CASSALTGGSYNEQFF
DNA: TGTGCCAGCAGTGCGCTTACAGGGGGCTCCTACAATGAGCAGTTCTTC